The 28 T cell receptor beta chains listed next were all sequenced from one sample in a study of vaccination effects on CD4 cells after COVID-19. Generated by immunoSEQ multiplex PCR, the TCRdb table keeps only in-frame clones and is missing some. Here the sample spans tens of thousands of clones, around 80% being singletons. No antigen is known for these receptors. Expansion of antigen-specific CD4+ T cells with viral peptide pools was carried out by the ViraFEST assay before sequencing. At the end of around 11 days of culture, CD4+ T cells were isolated. This individual contracted SARS-CoV-2 between March and December 2020, as verified by PCR. The starting material was CD4+ T cells from PBMCs cultured with HIV peptides, obtained before COVID-19 vaccination. Subset here: HIV-1 Nef peptide pool negative control/reference culture. The source is a human donor who had a prior SARS-CoV-2 infection.

J is TRBJ2-2 and V is TRBV19; D is undetermined. Germline values: CDR1 LNHDA, CDR2 SQIVND (reference sequence). CDR3 length: 13 residues. V lost 3 bases and J lost 6, with 8 bases in between. The CDR3 spells CASSIRRAGELFF. CDR3 in DNA: TGTGCCAGTAGTATTCGAAGGGCCGGGGAGCTGTTTTTT.

The chain links TRBV7-2 to TRBJ2-2; D is unresolved. The CDR3 consists of 14 residues. CDR1 and CDR2 from the germline V gene are SGHTA and FQGNSA. Trimming took 4 bases from V and 2 from J, leaving 8 bases between them. The CDR3 DNA sequence: TGTGCCAGCAGCTCGGCGGTTAACACCGGGGAGCTGTTTTTT. Translated: CASSSAVNTGELFF.

This clone came up a few times. V is TRBV6-6 and J is TRBJ2-3; 9 nucleotides align to TRBD1. The CDR3 covers 19 residues. Germline values: CDR1 MNHNY, CDR2 SVGAGI (reference sequence). Trimming took 6 bases from V and 2 from J; bases not matched to a gene: 18. The CDR3 loop is CASSWGQGHGSVFTDTQYF. The CDR3 DNA follows: TGTGCCAGCAGCTGGGGACAGGGACATGGATCCGTGTTCACAGATACGCAGTATTTT.

The CDR3 protein is CASSLTGANVLTF. The CDR3 region has the DNA TGTGCCAGCAGCCTAACTGGGGCCAACGTCCTGACTTTC. J is TRBJ2-6 and V is TRBV11-2; D is undetermined. This CDR3 has 13 residues. Germline assignment: CDR1 SGHAT and CDR2 FQNNGV. V was shortened by 5 bases and J by 2 bases, with 4 bases between the two germline ends.

The chain joins TRBV5-1 to TRBJ2-5; 7 bases match TRBD1. This CDR3 region has 15 residues. V was pared by 3 bases and J by 2 bases, with 7 bases of the junction left unmatched. Germline loops: CDR1 SGHRS, CDR2 YFSETQ. This CDR3 is CASSSQGTEQETQYF. The CDR3 region has the DNA TGCGCCAGCAGCTCACAAGGGACAGAACAAGAGACCCAGTACTTC.

This clone was recorded a few times. The V and J genes are TRBV7-9 and TRBJ2-1; the match to TRBD1 covers 7 bases. Germline CDR1 reads SEHNR; CDR2 reads FQNEAQ (reference sequence). The CDR3 loop spans 12 amino acids. With 4 bases clipped from V and 9 bases from J, the junction kept 3 bases outside the gene matches. The DNA for the CDR3 is TGTGCCAGCAGCTGGGACAGAGGTGAGCAGTTCTTC. It is translated as CASSWDRGEQFF.

CDR3 region: CATSYLHEQYF. The CDR3 DNA reads as TGTGCCACCAGCTATCTCCACGAGCAGTACTTC. The chain employs TRBV15 and TRBJ2-7; D unresolved. Germline V gives CDR1 LNHNV, CDR2 YYDKDF (reference sequence). CDR3 size: 11 residues. Trimming cost V 5 bases and J 5 bases, with 7 bases left between them.

The genes are TRBV4-2 and TRBJ1-5; D gene ambiguous. Germline V gene lookup returns CDR1 LGHNA and CDR2 YNFKEQ. The V and J ends lost 1 base and 10 bases respectively, with 14 bases between them. There are 14 residues in the CDR3. The CDR3 loop reads CASSQVAEIEPQHF. The CDR3 DNA reads as TGTGCCAGCAGCCAAGTCGCGGAGATTGAACCCCAGCATTTT.

The V call is TRBV12-5, the J call TRBJ1-4; tentatively, D is TRBD1 (6 bases). Trimming stripped 3 bases from V and 4 bases from J, with 18 bases between. The CDR3 totals 17 residues. CDR1 is LGHNT and CDR2 is FRNRAP in the germline V gene. The CDR3 sequence: CASGLGARGGVNEKLFF. The CDR3 DNA reads TGTGCTAGTGGTTTAGGAGCCCGAGGGGGAGTTAATGAAAAACTGTTTTTT.

This clone is a singleton in its sample. CDR3 coding DNA: TGTGCCAGCAGCAAATCCTCGGGGGCAGATACGCAGTATTTT. Amino acids: CASSKSSGADTQYF. The chain carries TRBV9 and TRBJ2-3; maybe TRBD2 (6 bases). Germline CDR1 SGDLS, CDR2 YYNGEE. The ends were cut back, 4 bases at V and 4 bases at J, with 13 bases in the middle. There are 14 residues in the CDR3.

The V and J genes are TRBV18 and TRBJ2-2; 7 bases match TRBD1. From germline, CDR1 is KGHSH and CDR2 LQKENI. The CDR3 is made up of 16 amino acids. Trimming cost V 4 bases and J 1 base; bases outside gene matches: 6. The CDR3 region is CASSRTGTVNTGELFF. In DNA, the CDR3 is TGTGCCAGCTCACGAACCGGGACAGTGAACACCGGGGAGCTGTTTTTT.

V and J are TRBV2 and TRBJ2-3; 9 bases map to TRBD1. J was trimmed by 3 bases and V by 6 bases; bases with no gene match: 7. The CDR3 is 15 residues long. Per the germline V gene, CDR1 is SNHLY and CDR2 is FYNNEI. CDR3 nucleotides: TGTGCCAGCAGCCCCACAGGGGGCCGAACAGATACGCAGTATTTT. It is translated as CASSPTGGRTDTQYF.

V usage is TRBV5-4 and J usage is TRBJ2-5; unclear D gene. The V end was cut by 5 bases, the J end by 1 base, with 9 bases between. Germline V gene lookup returns CDR1 SGHNT and CDR2 YYREEE (reference sequence). CDR3 length: 13 residues. CDR3 sequence reads: CASRETPQETQYF. For the CDR3, the DNA is TGTGCCAGCAGAGAGACGCCCCAAGAGACCCAGTACTTC.

The rearrangement links TRBV9 to TRBJ2-5; D remains ambiguous. Germline CDR1 SGDLS, CDR2 YYNGEE. Between the trimmed V and J ends, which lost 2 bases and 1 base, there was a span of 9 bases. This CDR3 region has 14 residues. CDR3 bases: TGTGCCAGCAGCGTGACCTTCTCCCAAGAGACCCAGTACTTC. It specifies CASSVTFSQETQYF.

This chain links TRBV11-3 with TRBJ2-5; maybe TRBD2 (7 bases). Trimming took 8 bases from V and 1 from J, leaving 14 bases between them. The CDR3 is 14 amino acids. Germline V gene lookup returns CDR1 SGHNT and CDR2 YENEEA. CDR3 DNA sequence: TGTGCCAGCGGGAGGGGGTGGACCCAAGAGACCCAGTACTTC. Translated: CASGRGWTQETQYF.

The chain combines TRBV11-3 with TRBJ2-1, with TRBD2 matching 7 bases. This CDR3 is built from 17 residues. J gave up 4 bases and V 3 bases, and 12 bases lay outside the gene matches. Germline V gives CDR1 SGHNT, CDR2 YENEEA. Written as DNA, the CDR3 is TGTGCCAGCAGCTTCACCTTAGCGGGTAAAAGGTACAATGAGCAGTTCTTC. Translation: CASSFTLAGKRYNEQFF.

The V and J genes are TRBV7-9 and TRBJ2-1, with 13 bases fitting TRBD2. The CDR3 is made up of 17 amino acids. V lost 5 bases to trimming and J lost 3 bases; unmatched junction nucleotides: 7. Germline CDR1 SEHNR, CDR2 FQNEAQ (reference sequence). This CDR3 reads CASSPGLAGAIYNEQFF. The CDR3 DNA follows: TGTGCCAGCAGCCCAGGACTAGCGGGGGCCATCTACAATGAGCAGTTCTTC.

The V gene is TRBV7-2, the J gene TRBJ1-3, with unresolved D. The CDR3 extends over 14 amino acids. CDR1 SGHTA and CDR2 FQGNSA come from the germline V gene. V was trimmed by 3 bases and J by 0 bases, leaving 6 bases between them. The CDR3 sequence is CASSFGYSGNTIYF. The CDR3 DNA follows: TGTGCCAGCAGCTTTGGGTACTCTGGAAACACCATATATTTT.

This clone was seen once. The chain has TRBV13 and TRBJ2-3; no definite D call. This CDR3 is 16 amino acids long. Germline CDR1 reads PRHDT; CDR2 reads FYEKMQ (reference sequence). Trimming cost V 0 bases and J 1 base, with 11 bases left between them. CDR3 amino acids: CASSLGSGLGTDTQYF. The CDR3 DNA reads TGTGCCAGCAGCTTAGGGTCCGGGCTTGGCACAGATACGCAGTATTTT.

This clone was observed a handful of times. The V and J genes are TRBV28 and TRBJ2-1; a weak D match, TRBD2 (6 bases). The germline CDR1 and CDR2 sequences are MDHEN and SYDVKM. V was clipped by 3 bases and J by 9 bases, with 9 bases between them. This CDR3 is 12 amino acids long. The CDR3: CASSLTSTEQFF. CDR3 nucleotides: TGTGCCAGCAGTTTGACTAGTACTGAGCAGTTCTTC.

The chain combines TRBV3-1 (or the pseudogene TRBV3-2) with TRBJ1-3; no clear D gene. V gave up 8 bases and J gave up 4 bases, with 9 bases separating them. The CDR3 loop spans 12 amino acids. Per the germline V gene, CDR1 is LGHDT and CDR2 is YNNKEL (reference sequence). The CDR3 sequence: CASASLGNTIYF. CDR3 nucleotide sequence: TGTGCCAGCGCGTCGTTAGGAAACACCATATATTTT.

The chain joins TRBV2 to TRBJ2-3; D not certain. V lost 5 bases and J 3 bases, leaving 6 bases between the germline ends. Germline CDR1 reads SNHLY; CDR2 reads FYNNEI. This CDR3 comprises 12 residues. CDR3 sequence reads: CASSRPTDTQYF. The CDR3 nucleotides read TGTGCCAGCAGTCGCCCGACAGATACGCAGTATTTT.

The chain carries TRBV6-1 and TRBJ2-5; D gene ambiguous. This CDR3 contains 14 residues. Looked up from germline, CDR1 is MNHNS and CDR2 is SASEGT. V was cut by 1 base and J by 5 bases, with 11 bases left in between. DNA of the CDR3: TGTGCCAGCAGTGAAGGGGCGGAACGGGAGACCCAGTACTTC. Translated: CASSEGAERETQYF.

The rearrangement uses TRBV25-1 and TRBJ2-1; 7 positions match TRBD1. V was pared by 0 bases and J by 5 bases, with 4 bases of the junction left unmatched. Germline CDR1 MGHDK, CDR2 SYGVNS. CDR3 length equals 15 residues. The CDR3 nucleotides are TGTGCCAGCAGTGAATATTGGGACAGCAACAATGAGCAGTTCTTC. Translation: CASSEYWDSNNEQFF.

The chain links TRBV6-5 to TRBJ2-5; TRBD1 agrees at 10 bases. This CDR3 region has 15 residues. V dropped 5 bases and J dropped 3; count of bases not matched to a gene: 6. Germline V lookup: CDR1 MNHEY, CDR2 SVGAGI. This chain's CDR3 is CASSPRGTGEETQYF. In DNA, the CDR3 is TGTGCCAGCAGTCCCCGAGGGACAGGGGAAGAGACCCAGTACTTC.

The V gene is TRBV4-2, the J gene TRBJ2-5, with 10 bases fitting TRBD2. V dropped 4 bases and J dropped 5; count of bases not matched to a gene: 10. CDR3 length equals 16 residues. Germline CDR1 is LGHNA and CDR2 is YNFKEQ. Here the CDR3 DNA reads TGTGCCAGCAGCCTTGGTGTAGCGGGGGGTGGGGAGACCCAGTACTTC. Residues: CASSLGVAGGGETQYF.

This sequence joins TRBV7-6 and TRBJ2-1; the match to TRBD2 covers 7 bases. The CDR3 covers 17 residues. V trimming: 5 bases; J trimming: 4 bases; junction bases outside the gene matches: 14. CDR1 and CDR2 from the germline V gene are SGHVS and FNYEAQ. The CDR3 region is CASSGGVGREIYNEQFF. CDR3 sequence (DNA): TGTGCCAGCAGCGGGGGGGTTGGGCGGGAGATTTACAATGAGCAGTTCTTC.

The chain combines TRBV5-5 with TRBJ1-3; a weak D match, TRBD1 (5 bases). Between the trimmed V and J ends, which lost 2 bases and 0 bases, there was a span of 12 bases. The CDR3 spans 16 residues. Germline loops: CDR1 SGHKS, CDR2 YYEKEE (reference sequence). CDR3 protein: CASSFGGPLSGNTIYF. CDR3 DNA sequence: TGTGCCAGCAGCTTCGGGGGACCCCTCTCTGGAAACACCATATATTTT. The full variable domain, in which reference TRBV5-5 and TRBJ1-3 provide the parts outside the CDR3, is DAGVTQSPTHLIKTRGQQVTLRCSPISGHKSVSWYQQVLGQGPQFIFQYYEKEERGRGNFPDRFSARQFPNYSSELNVNALLLGDSALYLCASSFGGPLSGNTIYFGEGSWLTVV.